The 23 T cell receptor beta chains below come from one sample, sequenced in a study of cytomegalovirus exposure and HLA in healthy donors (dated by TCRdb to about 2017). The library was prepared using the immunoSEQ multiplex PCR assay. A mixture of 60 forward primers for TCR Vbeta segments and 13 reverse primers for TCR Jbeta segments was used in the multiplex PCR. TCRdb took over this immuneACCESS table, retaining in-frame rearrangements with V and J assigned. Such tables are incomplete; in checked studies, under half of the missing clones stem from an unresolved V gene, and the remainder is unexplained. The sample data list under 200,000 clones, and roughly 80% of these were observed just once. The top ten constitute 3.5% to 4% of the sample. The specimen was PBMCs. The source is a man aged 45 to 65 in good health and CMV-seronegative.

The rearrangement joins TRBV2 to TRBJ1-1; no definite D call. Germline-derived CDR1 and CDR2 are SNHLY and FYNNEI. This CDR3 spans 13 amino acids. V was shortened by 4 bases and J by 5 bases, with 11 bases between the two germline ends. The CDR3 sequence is CASSVSGETEAFF. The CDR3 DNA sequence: TGTGCCAGCAGTGTGTCCGGGGAGACTGAAGCTTTCTTT.

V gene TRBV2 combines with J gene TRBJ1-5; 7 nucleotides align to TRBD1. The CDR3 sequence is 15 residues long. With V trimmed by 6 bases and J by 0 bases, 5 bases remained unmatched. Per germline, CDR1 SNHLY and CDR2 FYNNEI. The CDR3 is CASRRTGLSNQPQHF. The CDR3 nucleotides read TGTGCCAGCAGGCGGACAGGTCTTAGCAATCAGCCCCAGCATTTT.

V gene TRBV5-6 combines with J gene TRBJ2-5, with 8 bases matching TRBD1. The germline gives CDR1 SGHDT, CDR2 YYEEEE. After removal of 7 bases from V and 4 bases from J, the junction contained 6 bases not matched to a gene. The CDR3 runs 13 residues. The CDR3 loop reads CASRDRGTETQYF. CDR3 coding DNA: TGTGCCAGCCGTGACAGGGGAACAGAGACCCAGTACTTC.

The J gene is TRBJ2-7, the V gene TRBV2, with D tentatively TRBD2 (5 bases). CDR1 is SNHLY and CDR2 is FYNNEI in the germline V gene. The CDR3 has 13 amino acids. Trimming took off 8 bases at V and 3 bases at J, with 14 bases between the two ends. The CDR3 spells CASLGLANYEQYF. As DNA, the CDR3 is TGTGCCAGCCTCGGACTGGCGAACTACGAGCAGTACTTC.

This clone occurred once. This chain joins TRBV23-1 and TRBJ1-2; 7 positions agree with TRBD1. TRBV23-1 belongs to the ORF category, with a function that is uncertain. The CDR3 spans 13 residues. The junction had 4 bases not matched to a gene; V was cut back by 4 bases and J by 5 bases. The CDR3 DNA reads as TGCGCCAGCAGTCCCTTGGACAGGTATGGCTACACCTTC. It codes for CASSPLDRYGYTF.

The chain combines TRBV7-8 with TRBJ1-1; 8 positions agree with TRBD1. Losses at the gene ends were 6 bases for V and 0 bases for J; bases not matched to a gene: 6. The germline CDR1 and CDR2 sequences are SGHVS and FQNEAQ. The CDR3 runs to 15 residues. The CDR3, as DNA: TGTGCCAGCAGTTATCAGGGGGCTATGAACACTGAAGCTTTCTTT. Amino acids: CASSYQGAMNTEAFF.

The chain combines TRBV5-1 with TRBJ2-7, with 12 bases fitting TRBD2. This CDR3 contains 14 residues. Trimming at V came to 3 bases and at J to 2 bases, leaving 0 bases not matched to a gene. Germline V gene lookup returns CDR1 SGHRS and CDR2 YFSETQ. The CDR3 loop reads CASSWTSGAYEQYF. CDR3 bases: TGCGCCAGCAGCTGGACTAGCGGGGCCTACGAGCAGTACTTC.

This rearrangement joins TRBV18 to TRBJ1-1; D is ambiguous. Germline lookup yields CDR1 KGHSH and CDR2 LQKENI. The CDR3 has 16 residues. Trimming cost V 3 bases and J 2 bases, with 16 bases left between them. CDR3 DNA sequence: TGTGCCAGCTCACCCGGCACCAGGTCTTTAAACACTGAAGCTTTCTTT. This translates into CASSPGTRSLNTEAFF.

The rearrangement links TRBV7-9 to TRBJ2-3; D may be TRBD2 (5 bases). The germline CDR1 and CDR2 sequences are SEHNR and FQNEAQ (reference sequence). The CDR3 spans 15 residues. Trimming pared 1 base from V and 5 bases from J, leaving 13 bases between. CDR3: CASSLVLGLRDTQYF. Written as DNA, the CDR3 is TGTGCCAGCAGCTTAGTTCTAGGACTGAGAGATACGCAGTATTTT.

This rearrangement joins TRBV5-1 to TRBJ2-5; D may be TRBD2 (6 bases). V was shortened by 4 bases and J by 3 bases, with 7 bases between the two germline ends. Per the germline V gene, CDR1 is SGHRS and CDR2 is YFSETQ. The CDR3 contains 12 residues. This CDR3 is CASSPGEETQYF. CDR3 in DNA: TGCGCCAGCAGCCCGGGGGAAGAGACCCAGTACTTC. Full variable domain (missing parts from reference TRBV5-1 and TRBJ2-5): KAGVTQTPRYLIKTRGQQVTLSCSPISGHRSVSWYQQTPGQGLQFLFEYFSETQRNKGNFPGRFSGRQFSNSRSEMNVSTLELGDSALYLCASSPGEETQYFGPGTRLLVL.

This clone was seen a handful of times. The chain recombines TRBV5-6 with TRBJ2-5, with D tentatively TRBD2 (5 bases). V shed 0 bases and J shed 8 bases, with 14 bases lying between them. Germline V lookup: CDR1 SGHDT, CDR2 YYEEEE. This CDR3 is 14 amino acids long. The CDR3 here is CASSLVLAGLTQYF. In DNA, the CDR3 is TGTGCCAGCAGCTTGGTACTTGCTGGACTTACCCAGTACTTC.

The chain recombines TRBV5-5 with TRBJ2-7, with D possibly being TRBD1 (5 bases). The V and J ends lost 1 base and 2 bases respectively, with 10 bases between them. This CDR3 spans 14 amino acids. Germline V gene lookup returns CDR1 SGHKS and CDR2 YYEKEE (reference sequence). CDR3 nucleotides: TGTGCCAGCAGCTTGATGAGACAGCCCTACGAGCAGTACTTC. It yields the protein CASSLMRQPYEQYF.

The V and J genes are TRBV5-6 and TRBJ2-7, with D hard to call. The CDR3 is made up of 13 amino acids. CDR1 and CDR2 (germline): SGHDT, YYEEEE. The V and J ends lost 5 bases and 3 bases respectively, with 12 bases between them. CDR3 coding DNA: TGTGCCAGCAGTCGGTTGCAGGTCTACGAGCAGTACTTC. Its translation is CASSRLQVYEQYF.

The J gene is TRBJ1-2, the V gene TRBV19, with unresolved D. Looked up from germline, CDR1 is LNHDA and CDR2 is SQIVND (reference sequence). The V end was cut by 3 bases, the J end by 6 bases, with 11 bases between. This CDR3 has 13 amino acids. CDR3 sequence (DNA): TGTGCCAGTAGTATCAGGAGGGCGGATGGCTACACCTTC. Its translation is CASSIRRADGYTF.

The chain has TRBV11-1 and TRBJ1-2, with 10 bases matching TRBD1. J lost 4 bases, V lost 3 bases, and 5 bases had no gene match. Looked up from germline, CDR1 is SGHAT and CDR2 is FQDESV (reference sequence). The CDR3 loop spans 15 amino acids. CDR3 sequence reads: CASSLRDRGGYGYTF. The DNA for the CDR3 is TGTGCCAGCAGCTTGCGGGACAGGGGAGGCTATGGCTACACCTTC.

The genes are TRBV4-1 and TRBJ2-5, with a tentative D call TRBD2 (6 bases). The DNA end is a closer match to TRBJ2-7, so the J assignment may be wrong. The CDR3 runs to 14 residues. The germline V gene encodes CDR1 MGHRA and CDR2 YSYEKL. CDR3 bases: TGCGCCAGCAGCCGCGGGGCAGGCGCCTACGAGCAGTACTTC. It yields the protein CASSRGAGAYEQYF.

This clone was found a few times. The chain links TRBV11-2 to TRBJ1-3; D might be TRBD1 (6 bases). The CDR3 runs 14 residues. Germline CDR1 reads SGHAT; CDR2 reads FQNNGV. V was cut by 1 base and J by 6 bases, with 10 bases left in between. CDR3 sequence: CASSLVTGTNTIYF. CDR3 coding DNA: TGTGCCAGCAGCTTAGTCACAGGGACAAACACCATATATTTT.

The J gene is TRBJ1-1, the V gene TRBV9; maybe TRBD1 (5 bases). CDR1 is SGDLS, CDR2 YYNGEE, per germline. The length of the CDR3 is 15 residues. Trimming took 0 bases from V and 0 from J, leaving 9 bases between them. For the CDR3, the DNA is TGTGCCAGCAGCGTAGGGGGGGTTATGAACACTGAAGCTTTCTTT. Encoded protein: CASSVGGVMNTEAFF.

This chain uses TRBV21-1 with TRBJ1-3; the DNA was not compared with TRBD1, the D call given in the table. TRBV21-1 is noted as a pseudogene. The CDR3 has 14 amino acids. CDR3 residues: CATTRSPSGNTIYF. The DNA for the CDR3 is TGTGCCACTACCAGGTCACCCTCTGGAAACACCATATATTTT.

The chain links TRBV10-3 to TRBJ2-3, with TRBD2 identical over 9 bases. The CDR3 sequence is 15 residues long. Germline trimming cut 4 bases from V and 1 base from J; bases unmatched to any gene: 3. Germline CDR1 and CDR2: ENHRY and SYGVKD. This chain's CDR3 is CAISVERGGTDTQYF. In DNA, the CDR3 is TGTGCCATCAGTGTGGAGCGGGGGGGCACAGATACGCAGTATTTT.

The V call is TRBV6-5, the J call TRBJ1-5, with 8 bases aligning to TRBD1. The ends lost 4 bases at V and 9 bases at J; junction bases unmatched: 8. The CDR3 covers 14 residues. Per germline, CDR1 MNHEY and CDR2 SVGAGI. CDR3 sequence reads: CASSLGQGRGPQHF. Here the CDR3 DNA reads TGTGCCAGCAGTTTAGGACAGGGTAGGGGGCCCCAGCATTTT.

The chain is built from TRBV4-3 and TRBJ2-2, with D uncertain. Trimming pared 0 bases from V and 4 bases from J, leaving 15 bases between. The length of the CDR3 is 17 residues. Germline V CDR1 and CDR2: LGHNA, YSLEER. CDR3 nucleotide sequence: TGCGCCAGCAGCCAAGAATATGCTGGCGGTCGCACCGGGGAGCTGTTTTTT. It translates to CASSQEYAGGRTGELFF.

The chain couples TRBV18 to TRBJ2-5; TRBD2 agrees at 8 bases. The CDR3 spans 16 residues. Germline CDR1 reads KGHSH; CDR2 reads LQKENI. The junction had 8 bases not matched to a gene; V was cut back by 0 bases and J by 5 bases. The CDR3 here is CASSPPSRGGLETQYF. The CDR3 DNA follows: TGTGCCAGCTCACCACCTTCCCGGGGGGGCCTTGAGACCCAGTACTTC.